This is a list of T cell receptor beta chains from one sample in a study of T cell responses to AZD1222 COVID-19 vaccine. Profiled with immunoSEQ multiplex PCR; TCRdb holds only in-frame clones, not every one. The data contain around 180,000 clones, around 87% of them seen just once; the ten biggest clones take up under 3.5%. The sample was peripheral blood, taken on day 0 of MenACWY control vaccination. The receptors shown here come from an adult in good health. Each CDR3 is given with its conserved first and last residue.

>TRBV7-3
CASSTQSRASGELFF
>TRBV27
CASSFGQGGTDTQYF
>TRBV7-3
CASSLGTGLADTQYF
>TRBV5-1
CASSGGTSGRGGELFF
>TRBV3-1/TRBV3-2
CASSQDLAHEAFF
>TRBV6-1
CASSEIGGEQFF
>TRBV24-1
CATSDVRDRSSGANVLTF
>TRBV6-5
CASSFGASGSTDTQYF
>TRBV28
CASRTRRFGETQYF
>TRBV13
CASSSATPVSGVFTDTQYF
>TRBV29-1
CSVWDREFGEQFF
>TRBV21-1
CASSKSPYTGTDSFSSYNSPLHF
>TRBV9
CASSAGTGGNTIYF
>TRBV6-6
CASSYSGQGSPLHF
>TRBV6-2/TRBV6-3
CASSYLRTALSSYNSPLHF
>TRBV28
CATRRDRGLRDTQYF
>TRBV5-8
CASSPNGQLNQPQHF
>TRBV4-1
CASSQGPGNTIYF
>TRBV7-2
CASSLETGPHEQYF
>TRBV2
CASSGTVLGTANTGELFF
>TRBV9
CASSVEDRDPGGYGYTF
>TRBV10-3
CAIRGGIANYGYTF
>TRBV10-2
CASSGLATGDQYF
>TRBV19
CASSIDLAAYEQYF
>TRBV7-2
CASSRQVSYEQYF
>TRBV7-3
CASSAQGAGTEAFF